The clone carrying this TCR beta chain was observed once. The germline gives CDR1 MGHRA, CDR2 YSYEKL. V was trimmed by 4 bases and J by 1 base, leaving 18 bases between them. CDR3 length: 17 amino acids. Per the original methods: Using reference gene primer amplification, nucleated cell counts were estimated. Assay: immunoSEQ multiplex PCR; the TCRdb copy retains only in-frame clones and omits some. V and J calls and clone size are copied from that table; D and trimming were computed from the DNA. The sample lists about 150,000 clones, roughly 89% occurring once. The data are from a study of blood T cell repertoires in COVID-19. Study context: Samples taken during acute and convalescent COVID-19 were collected in the United States, Italy and Spain. PBMCs, B-cell-depleted T cells, or T cells were the source of the cDNA or gDNA that made up the material.

The TCR was taken from a woman aged 45-59 years with acute or convalescent COVID-19. The sample was peripheral blood. The chain carries TRBV4-1 and TRBJ2-3; D is possibly TRBD1 (6 bases). The CDR3 reads CASSLPDRYRGTDTQYF. Here the CDR3 DNA reads TGCGCCAGCAGCCTTCCCGACAGGTACCGGGGCACAGATACGCAGTATTTT.